The clone carrying this TCR beta chain showed up just a few times. Antigen unknown. This table comes from immunoSEQ multiplex PCR, and its TCRdb copy is limited to in-frame clones, with some not included. Among roughly 70,000 clones, roughly 80% were seen once, and the ten largest hold about 3%. The data were obtained in a study of cytomegalovirus exposure and HLA in healthy donors. Points from the study as a whole: The tendency of first-cohort TCR clusters to co-occur in the 120 or so validation repertoires was the finding of a later analysis. Researchers catalogued 160 or so TCR beta chains as cytomegalovirus-associated. Specificity for CMV antigens was confirmed in vitro for a few of the CMV-associated chains.

Per germline, CDR1 MGHRA and CDR2 YSYEKL. The CDR3 totals 16 residues. Losses at the gene ends were 0 bases for V and 10 bases for J; bases not matched to a gene: 13. The chain joins TRBV4-1 to TRBJ1-1; 8 bases map to TRBD1. The sample comprised PBMCs. This TCR derives from a man younger than 45 in good health and CMV-seronegative. In DNA form, the CDR3 reads TGCGCCAGCAGCCAAGATCCAAATGACAGGGGCGGTGTAGCTTTCTTT. This gives the protein CASSQDPNDRGGVAFF.